A single sample gave rise to the 8 T cell receptor beta chains below, sequenced in a study of T-cell memory formation after mild COVID-19. From the 5' RACE reads, TCRdb called clonotypes with MiXCR, one entry per CDR3 protein. The sample comprises about 290,000 distinct CDR3 sequences, less than 20% of which are singletons, and roughly 23% rests with the top ten. Specimen: PBMCs or a T cell subset sorted from them (not recorded which). These receptors all come from a man younger than 35 who had mild COVID-19 (a few samples of this study predate the infection). Cell type and time point are not known.

The rearrangement joins TRBV20-1 to TRBJ2-7, with D perhaps matching TRBD1 or TRBD2 (5 bases each). The germline V gene encodes CDR1 DFQATT and CDR2 SNEGSKA (reference sequence). This CDR3 is built from 14 residues. The ends were cut back, 0 bases at V and 3 bases at J, with 12 bases in the middle. This CDR3 reads CSARDHEGIYEQYF. For the CDR3, the DNA is TGCAGTGCTAGAGATCACGAGGGGATCTACGAGCAGTACTTC.

V and J are TRBV29-1 and TRBJ1-2, with D hard to call. Trimming pared 5 bases from V and 8 bases from J, leaving 15 bases between. The CDR3 is made up of 12 amino acids. Germline CDR1 and CDR2: SQVTM and ANQGSEA. The DNA for the CDR3 is TGCAGCGTTATGACGGGTTTCGGCGGCTACACCTTC. This gives the protein CSVMTGFGGYTF.

The V and J genes are TRBV7-2 and TRBJ1-1, with a tentative D call TRBD1 (5 bases). The ends were cut back, 5 bases at V and 5 bases at J, with 15 bases in the middle. CDR1 and CDR2 from the germline V gene are SGHTA and FQGNSA. CDR3 length: 14 amino acids. The CDR3 coding sequence is TGTGCCAGCAGCGCCCCCGGGGGGATGACTGAAGCTTTCTTT. It specifies CASSAPGGMTEAFF.

In its sample, this clonotype was seen a few times. The chain couples TRBV25-1 to TRBJ2-7; 9 bases match TRBD1. The germline gives CDR1 MGHDK, CDR2 SYGVNS. The CDR3 sequence is 14 residues long. Trimming took 5 bases from V and 3 from J; bases not matched to a gene: 5. DNA for the CDR3: TGTGCCAGCAGTTTCGGACAGGGGATCTACGAGCAGTACTTC. The encoded protein is CASSFGQGIYEQYF.

This clonotype was found a few times. The chain couples TRBV5-8 to TRBJ2-7; 8 bases are a match to TRBD1. The CDR3 covers 16 residues. CDR1 is SGHTS, CDR2 YDEGEE, per germline. Germline trimming cut 3 bases from V and 6 bases from J; bases unmatched to any gene: 14. The CDR3 DNA reads as TGTGCCAGCAGCTGGGGGGCCGGGACAGGTCTGGCCGAGCAGTACTTC. Protein product: CASSWGAGTGLAEQYF.

The chain combines TRBV5-1 with TRBJ2-3, with unresolved D. The length of the CDR3 is 14 residues. CDR1 is SGHRS and CDR2 is YFSETQ in the germline V gene. V lost 0 bases to trimming and J lost 6 bases, with 11 bases between them. This chain's CDR3 is CASSLAGSLDTQYF. CDR3 DNA sequence: TGCGCCAGCAGCTTGGCGGGTTCACTGGATACGCAGTATTTT.

This clonotype appeared a few times. The CDR3 sequence is CASSVPGRAGANVLTF. CDR3 coding DNA: TGTGCCAGCAGTGTACCGGGCAGGGCTGGGGCCAACGTCCTGACTTTC. The rearrangement uses TRBV2 and TRBJ2-6, with D possibly matching TRBD1 (5 bases). Germline V gene data show CDR1 as SNHLY and CDR2 as FYNNEI. This CDR3 contains 16 residues. V gave up 4 bases and J gave up 2 bases, with 12 bases separating them. Together with reference TRBV2 and TRBJ2-6, the CDR3 gives the full variable domain: EPEVTQTPSHQVTQMGQEVILRCVPISNHLYFYWYRQILGQKVEFLVSFYNNEISEKSEIFDDQFSVERPDGSNFTLKIRSTKLEDSAMYFCASSVPGRAGANVLTFGAGSRLTVL.

There are many counts of this clonotype. The V and J genes are TRBV5-5 and TRBJ1-6; a possible D gene is TRBD1 (5 bases). Trimming pared 4 bases from V and 8 bases from J, leaving 13 bases between. This CDR3 has 14 residues. Per the germline V gene, CDR1 is SGHKS and CDR2 is YYEKEE (reference sequence). The CDR3 coding sequence is TGTGCCAGCAGCCCCGGGACCTGGGATTCACCCCTCCACTTT. Translation: CASSPGTWDSPLHF.